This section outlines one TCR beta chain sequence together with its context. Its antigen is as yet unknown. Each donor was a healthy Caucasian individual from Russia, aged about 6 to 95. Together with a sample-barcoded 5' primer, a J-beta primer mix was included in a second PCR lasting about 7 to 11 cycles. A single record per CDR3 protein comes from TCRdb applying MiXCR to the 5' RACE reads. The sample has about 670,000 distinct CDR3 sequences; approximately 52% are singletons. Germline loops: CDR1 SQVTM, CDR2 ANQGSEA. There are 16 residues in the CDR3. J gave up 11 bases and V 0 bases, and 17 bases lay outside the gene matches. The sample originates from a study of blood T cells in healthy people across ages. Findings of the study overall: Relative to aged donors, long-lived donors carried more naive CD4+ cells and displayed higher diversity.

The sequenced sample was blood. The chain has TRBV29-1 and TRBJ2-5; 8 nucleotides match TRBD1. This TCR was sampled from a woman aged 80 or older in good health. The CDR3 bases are TGCAGCGTTGAAGATGCCCGGACAGGGATGCGGAATGAGCAGTACTTC. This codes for CSVEDARTGMRNEQYF. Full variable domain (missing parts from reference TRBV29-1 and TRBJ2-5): SAVISQKPSRDICQRGTSLTIQCQVDSQVTMMFWYRQQPGQSLTLIATANQGSEATYESGFVIDKFPISRPNLTFSTLTVSNMSPEDSSIYLCSVEDARTGMRNEQYFGPGTRLLVL.